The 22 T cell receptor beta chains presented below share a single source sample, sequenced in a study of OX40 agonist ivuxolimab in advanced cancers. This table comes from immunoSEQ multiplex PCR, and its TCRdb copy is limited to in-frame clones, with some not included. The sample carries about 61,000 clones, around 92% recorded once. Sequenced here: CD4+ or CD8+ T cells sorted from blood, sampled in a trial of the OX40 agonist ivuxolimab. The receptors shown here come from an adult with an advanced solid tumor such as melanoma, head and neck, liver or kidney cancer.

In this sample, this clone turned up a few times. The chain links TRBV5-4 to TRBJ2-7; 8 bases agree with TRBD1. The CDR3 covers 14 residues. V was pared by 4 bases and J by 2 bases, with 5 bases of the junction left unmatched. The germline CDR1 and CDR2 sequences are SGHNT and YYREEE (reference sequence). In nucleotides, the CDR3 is TGTGCCAGCAGCCCGACAGGGGACCCCTACGAGCAGTACTTC. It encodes CASSPTGDPYEQYF. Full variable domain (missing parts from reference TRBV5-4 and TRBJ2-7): ETGVTQSPTHLIKTRGQQVTLRCSSQSGHNTVSWYQQALGQGPQFIFQYYREEENGRGNFPPRFSGLQFPNYSSELNVNALELDDSALYLCASSPTGDPYEQYFGPGTRLTVT.

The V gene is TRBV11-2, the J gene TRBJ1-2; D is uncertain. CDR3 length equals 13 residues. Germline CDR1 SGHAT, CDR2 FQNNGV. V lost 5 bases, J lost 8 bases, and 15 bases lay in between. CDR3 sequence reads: CASSPLPRRGYTF. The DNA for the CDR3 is TGTGCCAGCAGCCCCTTACCTCGACGGGGCTACACCTTC.

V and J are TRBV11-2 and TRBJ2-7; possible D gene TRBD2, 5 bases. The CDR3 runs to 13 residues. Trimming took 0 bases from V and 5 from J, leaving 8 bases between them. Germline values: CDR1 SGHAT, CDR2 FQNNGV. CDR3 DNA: TGTGCCAGCAGCTTAGAAATCGGGAACGAGCAGTACTTC. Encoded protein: CASSLEIGNEQYF.

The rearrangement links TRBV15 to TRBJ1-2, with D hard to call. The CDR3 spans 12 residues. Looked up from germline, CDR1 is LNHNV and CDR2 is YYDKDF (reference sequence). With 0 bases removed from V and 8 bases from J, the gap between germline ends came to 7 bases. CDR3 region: CATSREWEGYTF. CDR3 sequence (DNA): TGTGCCACCAGCAGAGAGTGGGAAGGCTACACCTTC.

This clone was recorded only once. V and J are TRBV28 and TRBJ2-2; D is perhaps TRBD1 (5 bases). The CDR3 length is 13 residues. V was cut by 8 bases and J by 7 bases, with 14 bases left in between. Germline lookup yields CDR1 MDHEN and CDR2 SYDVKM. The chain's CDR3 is CASSWGRGGELFF. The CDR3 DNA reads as TGTGCCAGCTCTTGGGGAAGGGGCGGGGAGCTGTTTTTT.

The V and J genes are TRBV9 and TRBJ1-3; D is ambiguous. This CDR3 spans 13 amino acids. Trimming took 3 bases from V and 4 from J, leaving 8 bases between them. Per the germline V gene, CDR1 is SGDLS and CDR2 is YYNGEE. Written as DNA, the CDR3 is TGTGCCAGCAGCGCCTACCTAGGAAACACCATATATTTT. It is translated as CASSAYLGNTIYF.

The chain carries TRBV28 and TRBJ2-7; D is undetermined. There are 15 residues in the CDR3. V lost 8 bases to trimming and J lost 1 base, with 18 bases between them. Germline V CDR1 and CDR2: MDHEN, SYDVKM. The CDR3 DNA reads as TGTGCCAGCCTCCCTTCACCCGCTACGTCCTACGAGCAGTACTTC. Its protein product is CASLPSPATSYEQYF.

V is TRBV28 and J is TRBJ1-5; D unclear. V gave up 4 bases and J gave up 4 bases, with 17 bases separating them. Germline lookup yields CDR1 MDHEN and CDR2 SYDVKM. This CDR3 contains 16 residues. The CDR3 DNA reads TGTGCCAGCAGTTCCCACATGGAAAGAGCAAATCAGCCCCAGCATTTT. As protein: CASSSHMERANQPQHF.

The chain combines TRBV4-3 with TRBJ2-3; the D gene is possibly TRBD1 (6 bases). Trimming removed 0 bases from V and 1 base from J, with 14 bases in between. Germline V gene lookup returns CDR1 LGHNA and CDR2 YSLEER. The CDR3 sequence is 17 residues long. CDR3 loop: CASSQEGNREGTDTQYF. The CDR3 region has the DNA TGCGCCAGCAGCCAAGAAGGTAACAGGGAAGGCACAGATACGCAGTATTTT.

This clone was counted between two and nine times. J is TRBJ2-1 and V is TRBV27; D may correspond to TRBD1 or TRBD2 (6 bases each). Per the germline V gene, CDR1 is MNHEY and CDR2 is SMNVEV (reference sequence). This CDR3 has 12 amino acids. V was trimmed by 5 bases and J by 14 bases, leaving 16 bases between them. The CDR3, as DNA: TGTGCCAGCAGTACCTTGGGGGGCGCAGAGTTCTTC. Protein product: CASSTLGGAEFF.

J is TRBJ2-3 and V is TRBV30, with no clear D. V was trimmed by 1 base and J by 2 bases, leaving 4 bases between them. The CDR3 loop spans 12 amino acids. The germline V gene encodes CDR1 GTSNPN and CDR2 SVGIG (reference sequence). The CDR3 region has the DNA TGTGCCTGGAGTGCCCTCACAGATACGCAGTATTTT. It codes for CAWSALTDTQYF.

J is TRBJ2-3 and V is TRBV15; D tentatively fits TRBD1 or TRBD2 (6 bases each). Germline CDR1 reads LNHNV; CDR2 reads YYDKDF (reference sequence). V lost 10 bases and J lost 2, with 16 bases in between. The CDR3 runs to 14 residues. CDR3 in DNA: TGTGCCAGCCAACAGGAGGGACACACAGATACGCAGTATTTT. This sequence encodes CASQQEGHTDTQYF. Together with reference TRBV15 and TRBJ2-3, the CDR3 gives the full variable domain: DAMVIQNPRYQVTQFGKPVTLSCSQTLNHNVMYWYQQKSSQAPKLLFHYYDKDFNNEADTPDNFQSRRPNTSFCFLDIRSPGLGDTAMYLCASQQEGHTDTQYFGPGTRLTVL.

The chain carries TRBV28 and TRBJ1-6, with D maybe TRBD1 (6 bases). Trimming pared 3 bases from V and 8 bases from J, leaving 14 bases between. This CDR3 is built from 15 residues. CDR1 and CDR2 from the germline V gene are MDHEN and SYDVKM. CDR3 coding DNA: TGTGCCAGCAGTTTTACGTGGCAGGGGCATTCACCCCTCCACTTT. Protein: CASSFTWQGHSPLHF.

The CDR3 spells CSARGDSESTDTQYF. The DNA of the CDR3 is TGCAGCGCTCGAGGGGACTCAGAAAGCACAGATACGCAGTATTTT. The chain carries TRBV29-1 and TRBJ2-3, with D tentatively TRBD2 (6 bases). The V end was cut by 7 bases, the J end by 0 bases, with 17 bases between. CDR3 length equals 15 residues. Germline assignment: CDR1 SQVTM and CDR2 ANQGSEA.

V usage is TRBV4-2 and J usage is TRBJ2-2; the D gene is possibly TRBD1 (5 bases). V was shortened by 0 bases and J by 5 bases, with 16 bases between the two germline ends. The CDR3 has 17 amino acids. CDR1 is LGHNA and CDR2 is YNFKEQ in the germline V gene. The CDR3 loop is CASSQELAGPITGELFF. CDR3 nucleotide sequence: TGTGCCAGCAGCCAAGAATTAGCAGGGCCCATTACCGGGGAGCTGTTTTTT.

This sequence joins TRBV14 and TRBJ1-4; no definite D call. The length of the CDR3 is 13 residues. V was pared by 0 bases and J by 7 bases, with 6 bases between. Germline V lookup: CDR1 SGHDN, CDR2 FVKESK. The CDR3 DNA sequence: TGTGCCAGCAGCCAAGAGAACAGTGAAAAACTGTTTTTT. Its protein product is CASSQENSEKLFF.

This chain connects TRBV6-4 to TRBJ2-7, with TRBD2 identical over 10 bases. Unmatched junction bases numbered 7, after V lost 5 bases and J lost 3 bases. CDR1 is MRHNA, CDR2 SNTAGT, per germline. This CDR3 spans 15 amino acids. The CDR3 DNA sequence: TGTGCCAGCAGTTCACTAGCGGGAAGCGACTACGAGCAGTACGTC. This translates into CASSSLAGSDYEQYV.

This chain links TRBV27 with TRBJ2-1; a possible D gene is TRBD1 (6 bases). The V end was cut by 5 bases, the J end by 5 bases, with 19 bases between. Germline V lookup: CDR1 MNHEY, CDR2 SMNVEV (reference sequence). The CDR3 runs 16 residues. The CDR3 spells CASSPRPGTSNNEQFF. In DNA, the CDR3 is TGTGCCAGCAGTCCACGACCCGGGACATCTAACAATGAGCAGTTCTTC.

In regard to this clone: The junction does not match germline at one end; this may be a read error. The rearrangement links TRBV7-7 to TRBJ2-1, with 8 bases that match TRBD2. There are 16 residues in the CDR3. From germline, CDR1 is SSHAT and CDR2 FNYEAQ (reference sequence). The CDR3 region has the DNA TGTGCTAGCAGCCATCTCAGCGGGAGCTCCTACAATGAGCAGTTCTTC. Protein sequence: CASSHLSGSSYNEQFF.

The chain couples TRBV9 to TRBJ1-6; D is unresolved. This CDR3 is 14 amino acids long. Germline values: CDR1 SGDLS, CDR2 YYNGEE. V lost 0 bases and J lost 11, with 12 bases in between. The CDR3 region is CASSVADLEPPLHF. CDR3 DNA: TGTGCCAGCAGCGTAGCCGATCTCGAGCCACCCCTCCACTTT.

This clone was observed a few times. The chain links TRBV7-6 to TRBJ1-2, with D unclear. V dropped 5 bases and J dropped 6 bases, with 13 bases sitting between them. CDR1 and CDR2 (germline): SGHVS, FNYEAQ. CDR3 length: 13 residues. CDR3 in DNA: TGTGCCAGCAGCCTCGGAACGAGGGATGGCTACACCTTC. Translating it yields CASSLGTRDGYTF.

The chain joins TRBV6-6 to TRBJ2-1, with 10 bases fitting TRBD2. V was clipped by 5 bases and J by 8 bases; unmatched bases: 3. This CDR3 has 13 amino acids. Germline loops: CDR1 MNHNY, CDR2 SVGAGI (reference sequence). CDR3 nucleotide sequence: TGTGCCAGCAGTCCTAGCGGGAGCCATGAGCAGTTCTTC. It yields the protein CASSPSGSHEQFF.